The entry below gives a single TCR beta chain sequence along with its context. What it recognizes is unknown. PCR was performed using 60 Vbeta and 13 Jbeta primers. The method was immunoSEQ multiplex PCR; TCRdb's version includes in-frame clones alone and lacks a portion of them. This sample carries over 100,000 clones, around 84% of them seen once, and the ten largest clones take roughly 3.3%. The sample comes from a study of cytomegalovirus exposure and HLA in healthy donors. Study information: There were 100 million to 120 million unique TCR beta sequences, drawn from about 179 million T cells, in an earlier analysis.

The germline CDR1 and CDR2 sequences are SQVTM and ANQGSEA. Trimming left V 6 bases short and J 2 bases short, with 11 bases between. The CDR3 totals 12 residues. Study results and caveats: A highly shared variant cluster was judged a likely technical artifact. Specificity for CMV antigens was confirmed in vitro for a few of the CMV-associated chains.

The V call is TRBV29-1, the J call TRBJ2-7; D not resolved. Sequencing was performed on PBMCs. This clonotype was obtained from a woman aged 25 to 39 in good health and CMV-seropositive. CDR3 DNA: TGCAGCGTAGTCGGTTATGCCTACGAGCAGTACTTC. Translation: CSVVGYAYEQYF.